This TCR beta chain comes out of a study of cytomegalovirus exposure and HLA in healthy donors. The PCR employed 60 Vbeta primers together with 13 Jbeta primers. Clones were read by immunoSEQ multiplex PCR, and TCRdb kept only the in-frame ones, dropping some. The sample consists of around 70,000 clones, about 72% of them appearing once. Only one count was recorded for this clone. Its antigen is still unknown. Study results and limitations: Later, an analysis found that common viral pathogens appeared to be linked with several of the most significant clusters.

Germline V gene lookup returns CDR1 SGHRS and CDR2 YFSETQ. The CDR3 has 13 amino acids. Trimming pared 3 bases from V and 6 bases from J, leaving 13 bases between. This TCR derives from a girl between 10 and 17 years old in good health and CMV-seropositive. The V gene is TRBV5-1, the J gene TRBJ2-7; weak D call: TRBD2 (6 bases). Source material: PBMCs. The CDR3 sequence: CASSYGTWREQYF. Written as DNA, the CDR3 is TGCGCCAGCAGCTATGGGACTTGGCGCGAGCAGTACTTC.